This TCR beta chain emerged from a study of low-dose radiotherapy and immunotherapy resistance in tumors. Study in general: Cohort 2 was treated with 1 Gy per fraction every two weeks, amounting to 13 Gy across 26 weeks. The study administered intravenous cyclophosphamide at 200 mg/m2 every two weeks, one day ahead of radiation and immunotherapy.

Time point here: before trial treatment. All of the donors were given nivolumab, ipilimumab, aspirin, low-dose cyclophosphamide and low-dose radiotherapy as part of RACIN, a single-arm trial. With regard to this clonotype: A read error may account for a junction end that differs from germline.

TRAV- and TRBV-specific primers, spanning alpha and beta chains, primed first-strand cDNA. The authors ran around 18 PCR cycles to amplify TCRs with a constant-region primer and V-primer adapter. MiXCR, applied by TCRdb to the reads, yields one record per CDR3 protein. The data contain around 68,000 distinct CDR3 sequences, more than 25% of them singletons. Sequences were derived from PBMCs, sampled before treatment. This clonotype was sampled from a male donor with rectosigmoid adenocarcinoma.

This CDR3 is CASSPTSGRETQYF. The DNA of the CDR3 is TGTGCCAGCAGCCCAACGTCCGGGAGAGAGACCCAGTACTTC. The chain carries TRBV5-1 and TRBJ2-5, with D possibly TRBD2 on 6 matching bases. Germline V gene data show CDR1 as SGHRS and CDR2 as YFSETQ. The CDR3 contains 14 residues.